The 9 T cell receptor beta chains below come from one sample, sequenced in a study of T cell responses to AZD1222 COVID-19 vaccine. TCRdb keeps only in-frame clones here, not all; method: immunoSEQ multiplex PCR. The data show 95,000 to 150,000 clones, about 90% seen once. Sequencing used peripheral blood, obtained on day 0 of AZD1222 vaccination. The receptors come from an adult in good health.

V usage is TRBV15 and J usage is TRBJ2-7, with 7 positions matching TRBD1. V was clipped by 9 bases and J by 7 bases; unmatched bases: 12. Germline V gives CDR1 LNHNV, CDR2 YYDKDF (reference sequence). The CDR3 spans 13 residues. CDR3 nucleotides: TGTGCCACTGGAAAGACAGGGTTGGAGGAGCAGTACTTC. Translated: CATGKTGLEEQYF.

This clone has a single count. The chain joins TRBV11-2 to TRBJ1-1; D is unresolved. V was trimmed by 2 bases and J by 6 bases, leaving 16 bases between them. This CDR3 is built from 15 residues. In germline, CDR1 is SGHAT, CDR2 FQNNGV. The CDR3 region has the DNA TGTGCCAGCAGCTTAACGTTTGGGCGCCACCCTGAAGCTTTCTTT. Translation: CASSLTFGRHPEAFF.

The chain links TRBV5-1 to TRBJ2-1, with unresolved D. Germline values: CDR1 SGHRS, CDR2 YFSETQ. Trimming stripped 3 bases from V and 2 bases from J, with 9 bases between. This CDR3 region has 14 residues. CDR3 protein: CASSYRSPYNEQFF. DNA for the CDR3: TGCGCCAGCAGCTACCGAAGTCCCTACAATGAGCAGTTCTTC.

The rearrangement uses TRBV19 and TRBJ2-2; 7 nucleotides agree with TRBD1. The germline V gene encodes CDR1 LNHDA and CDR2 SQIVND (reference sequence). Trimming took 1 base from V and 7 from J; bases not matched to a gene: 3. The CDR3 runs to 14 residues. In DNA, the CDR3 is TGTGCCAGTAGTATAGGGACAGGTAGCGGGGAGCTGTTTTTT. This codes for CASSIGTGSGELFF.

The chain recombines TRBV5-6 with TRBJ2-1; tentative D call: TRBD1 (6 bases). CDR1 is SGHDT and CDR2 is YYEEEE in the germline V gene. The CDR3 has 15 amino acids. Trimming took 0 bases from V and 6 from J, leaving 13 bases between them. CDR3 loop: CASSLEGVGPNEQFF. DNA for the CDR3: TGTGCCAGCAGCTTGGAGGGGGTCGGACCCAATGAGCAGTTCTTC.

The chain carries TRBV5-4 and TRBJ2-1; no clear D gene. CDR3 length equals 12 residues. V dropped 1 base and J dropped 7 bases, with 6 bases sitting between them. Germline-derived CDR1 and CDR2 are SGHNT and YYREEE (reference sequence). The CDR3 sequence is CASSLLGNEQFF. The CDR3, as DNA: TGTGCCAGCAGCTTGCTCGGGAATGAGCAGTTCTTC. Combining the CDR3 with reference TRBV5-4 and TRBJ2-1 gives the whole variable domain ETGVTQSPTHLIKTRGQQVTLRCSSQSGHNTVSWYQQALGQGPQFIFQYYREEENGRGNFPPRFSGLQFPNYSSELNVNALELDDSALYLCASSLLGNEQFFGPGTRLTVL.

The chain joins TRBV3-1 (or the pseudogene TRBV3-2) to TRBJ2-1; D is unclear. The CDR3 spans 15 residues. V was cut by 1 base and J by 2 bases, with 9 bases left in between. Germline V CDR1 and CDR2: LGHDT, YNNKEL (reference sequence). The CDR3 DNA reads TGTGCCAGCAGCCAAGCGCGTCCGACCTACAATGAGCAGTTCTTC. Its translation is CASSQARPTYNEQFF.

The CDR3 here is CASSEAGGGNQPQHF. The CDR3 nucleotides are TGTGCCAGCAGCGAAGCTGGGGGGGGAAATCAGCCCCAGCATTTT. The chain uses TRBV3-1 (or the pseudogene TRBV3-2) and TRBJ1-5, with a tentative D call TRBD1 (5 bases). With 5 bases removed from V and 4 bases from J, the gap between germline ends came to 15 bases. The CDR3 contains 15 residues. CDR1 is LGHDT and CDR2 is YNNKEL in the germline V gene (reference sequence).

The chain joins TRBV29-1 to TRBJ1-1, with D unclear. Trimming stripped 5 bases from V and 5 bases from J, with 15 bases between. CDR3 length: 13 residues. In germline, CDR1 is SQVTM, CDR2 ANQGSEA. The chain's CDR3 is CSVLSPFVTEAFF. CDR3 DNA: TGCAGCGTTCTTTCTCCCTTCGTTACTGAAGCTTTCTTT. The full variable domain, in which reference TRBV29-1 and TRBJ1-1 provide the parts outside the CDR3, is SAVISQKPSRDICQRGTSLTIQCQVDSQVTMMFWYRQQPGQSLTLIATANQGSEATYESGFVIDKFPISRPNLTFSTLTVSNMSPEDSSIYLCSVLSPFVTEAFFGQGTRLTVV.